One sample yielded the 13 T cell receptor beta chains listed below, sequenced in a study of control samples from healthy donors and cancer patients. Sequencing was performed with immunoSEQ multiplex PCR; in TCRdb, only in-frame clones are kept and a portion is missing. Of about 180,000 clones listed, around nine tenths are singletons. The sequencing sample was made of blood. The source of these receptors is a man aged 25 to 40 in good health.

V gene TRBV6-1 combines with J gene TRBJ2-5, with D perhaps TRBD1 or TRBD2 (5 bases each). The CDR3 totals 15 residues. Germline V gene lookup returns CDR1 MNHNS and CDR2 SASEGT. The V end was cut by 1 base, the J end by 4 bases, with 13 bases between. Written as DNA, the CDR3 is TGTGCCAGCAGTGAAGAGGGACGGGGCGTAGAGACCCAGTACTTC. This encodes CASSEEGRGVETQYF.

The genes are TRBV5-5 and TRBJ1-1, with a tentative D call TRBD1 (6 bases). Germline V gene sequence: CDR1 SGHKS, CDR2 YYEKEE (reference sequence). CDR3 length: 12 amino acids. The V and J ends lost 7 bases and 4 bases respectively, with 11 bases between them. CDR3 coding DNA: TGTGCCAGCTACGGGGGCTTCACTGAAGCTTTCTTT. Amino acids: CASYGGFTEAFF.

This clone was seen more than once but under ten times. The chain is built from TRBV29-1 and TRBJ2-7; 7 bases are a match to TRBD2. V lost 7 bases to trimming and J lost 6 bases; unmatched junction nucleotides: 9. This CDR3 has 12 amino acids. CDR1 and CDR2 from the germline V gene are SQVTM and ANQGSEA. CDR3 nucleotides: TGCAGCGCAGGAGCGGGGCCTAGCGAGCAGTACTTC. It encodes CSAGAGPSEQYF.

The chain employs TRBV28 and TRBJ2-7; the D gene could be TRBD1 or TRBD2 (5 bases each). The CDR3 sequence is 15 residues long. Per the germline V gene, CDR1 is MDHEN and CDR2 is SYDVKM. V was cut by 7 bases and J by 0 bases, with 16 bases left in between. CDR3 bases: TGTGCCAGCAAGACTACAGGTGCTTCCTCCTACGAGCAGTACTTC. This gives the protein CASKTTGASSYEQYF.

This sequence joins TRBV9 and TRBJ1-4; D is unclear. Trimming pared 1 base from V and 5 bases from J, leaving 15 bases between. Germline V gives CDR1 SGDLS, CDR2 YYNGEE. This CDR3 is 16 amino acids long. The CDR3 loop is CASSVNVLRRNEKLFF. In DNA form, the CDR3 reads TGTGCCAGCAGCGTAAATGTCCTTAGGAGGAATGAAAAACTGTTTTTT.

V and J are TRBV4-1 and TRBJ2-5; 7 bases match TRBD1. Per the germline V gene, CDR1 is MGHRA and CDR2 is YSYEKL. V lost 3 bases and J lost 3; bases outside the gene matches: 1. CDR3 size: 13 residues. CDR3 sequence (DNA): TGCGCCAGCAGCCAGGGGACAGAAGAGACCCAGTACTTC. This translates into CASSQGTEETQYF.

The genes are TRBV27 and TRBJ2-2; D is possibly TRBD1 or TRBD2 (6 bases each). The CDR3 is 16 residues long. Per germline, CDR1 MNHEY and CDR2 SMNVEV (reference sequence). Trimming took 7 bases from V and 2 from J, leaving 17 bases between them. The CDR3 nucleotides read TGTGCCAGCAAGTTTTCACCGGGGGCAAACACCGGGGAGCTGTTTTTT. Its translation: CASKFSPGANTGELFF.

This clone has a single count. This chain uses TRBV27 with TRBJ2-7; no clear D. V gave up 4 bases and J gave up 6 bases, with 13 bases separating them. In germline, CDR1 is MNHEY, CDR2 SMNVEV (reference sequence). The CDR3 totals 13 residues. In DNA, the CDR3 is TGTGCCAGCAGTTCGCCCTTCCGGGCCGAGCAGTACTTC. Its protein product is CASSSPFRAEQYF.

The chain couples TRBV6-5 to TRBJ2-1; 15 bases are a match to TRBD2. Losses at the gene ends were 4 bases for V and 2 bases for J; bases not matched to a gene: 0. This CDR3 has 16 residues. From germline, CDR1 is MNHEY and CDR2 SVGAGI. In nucleotides, the CDR3 is TGTGCCAGCAGTTGGACTAGCGGGGGGGCCTACAATGAGCAGTTCTTC. As protein: CASSWTSGGAYNEQFF.

This clone came up a few times. V and J are TRBV6-4 and TRBJ2-3; D possibly corresponds to TRBD1 (6 bases). The CDR3 contains 16 residues. Germline V gene data show CDR1 as MRHNA and CDR2 as SNTAGT. V was pared by 5 bases and J by 0 bases, with 15 bases between. CDR3 sequence: CASSPSATGSTDTQYF. CDR3 DNA sequence: TGTGCCAGCAGTCCTTCAGCGACAGGAAGCACAGATACGCAGTATTTT.

This clone occurred once. The genes are TRBV25-1 and TRBJ2-7; 9 bases map to TRBD1. CDR1 and CDR2 from the germline V gene are MGHDK and SYGVNS. This CDR3 has 14 residues. The V segment lost 6 bases and the J segment 5 bases; nucleotides outside the gene matches: 8. For the CDR3, the DNA is TGTGCCAGCAGAGGGACAGGGAGAAACGACGAGCAGTACTTC. This sequence encodes CASRGTGRNDEQYF.

J is TRBJ2-5 and V is TRBV5-1; D ambiguous. Trimming shortened V by 0 bases and J by 5 bases, and 11 bases separated the two germline ends. CDR1 is SGHRS, CDR2 YFSETQ, per germline. The CDR3 covers 14 residues. The CDR3 spells CASSLGSVPETQYF. In DNA, the CDR3 is TGCGCCAGCAGCTTGGGAAGTGTACCGGAGACCCAGTACTTC.

This sequence joins TRBV11-3 and TRBJ2-1; D unresolved. Germline V gives CDR1 SGHNT, CDR2 YENEEA. This CDR3 is built from 12 residues. Between the trimmed V and J ends, which lost 3 bases and 7 bases, there was a span of 7 bases. The CDR3 nucleotides read TGTGCCAGCAGCTTCGGCTGGAATGAGCAGTTCTTC. This gives the protein CASSFGWNEQFF.